The 19 T cell receptor beta chains below all came from one sample that was sequenced in a study of blood T cell repertoires in COVID-19. Method: immunoSEQ multiplex PCR; TCRdb's copy keeps in-frame clones and lacks some. The profile shows approximately 89,000 clones, around three quarters of them singletons. Sequencing was carried out using peripheral blood. All receptors come from a human donor in a cohort sampled during active COVID-19.

This chain uses TRBV7-3 with TRBJ2-7; 9 bases match TRBD2. The germline CDR1 and CDR2 sequences are SGHTA and FQGTGA. The V and J ends lost 5 bases and 5 bases, in that order; junction bases with no gene match: 13. The CDR3 is 16 amino acids. As DNA, the CDR3 is TGTGCCAGCAGCCCAGGGGGTAGCGGGAGACGCCACGAGCAGTACTTC. It is translated as CASSPGGSGRRHEQYF. Full variable domain (remainder filled in from reference TRBV7-3 and TRBJ2-7): GAGVSQTPSNKVTEKGKYVELRCDPISGHTALYWYRQSLGQGPEFLIYFQGTGAADDSGLPNDRFFAVRPEGSVSTLKIQRTERGDSAVYLCASSPGGSGRRHEQYFGPGTRLTVT.

This chain links TRBV5-4 with TRBJ2-2; 8 bases are a match to TRBD1. Germline-derived CDR1 and CDR2 are SGHNT and YYREEE (reference sequence). The CDR3 spans 17 residues. Trimming at V came to 0 bases and at J to 6 bases, leaving 10 bases not matched to a gene. CDR3 protein: CASSLGSGQGGPGELFF. CDR3 in DNA: TGTGCCAGCAGCTTGGGGTCAGGACAGGGAGGTCCCGGGGAGCTGTTTTTT. Drawing the rest from reference TRBV5-4 and TRBJ2-2, the complete variable domain is ETGVTQSPTHLIKTRGQQVTLRCSSQSGHNTVSWYQQALGQGPQFIFQYYREEENGRGNFPPRFSGLQFPNYSSELNVNALELDDSALYLCASSLGSGQGGPGELFFGEGSRLTVL.

The chain couples TRBV10-3 to TRBJ2-3, with 8 bases aligning to TRBD2. The length of the CDR3 is 14 residues. V gave up 4 bases and J gave up 5 bases; unmatched junction bases: 5. Germline V gene data show CDR1 as ENHRY and CDR2 as SYGVKD. CDR3 in amino acids: CAISAAGVEDTQYF. The CDR3 bases are TGTGCCATCAGTGCAGCGGGAGTGGAAGATACGCAGTATTTT.

The chain couples TRBV11-2 to TRBJ2-5; TRBD2 matches 8 bases. The V gene end was trimmed by 5 bases and the J gene end by 0 bases; junction bases not matched to a gene: 8. The CDR3 runs 16 residues. Germline CDR1 and CDR2: SGHAT and FQNNGV. CDR3: CASSRRLAQNQETQYF. The CDR3 DNA reads TGTGCCAGCAGCCGGCGACTAGCGCAAAACCAAGAGACCCAGTACTTC. Drawing the rest from reference TRBV11-2 and TRBJ2-5, the complete variable domain is EAGVAQSPRYKIIEKRQSVAFWCNPISGHATLYWYQQILGQGPKLLIQFQNNGVVDDSQLPKDRFSAERLKGVDSTLKIQPAKLEDSAVYLCASSRRLAQNQETQYFGPGTRLLVL.

The chain is built from TRBV5-4 and TRBJ2-1; 14 bases agree with TRBD2. CDR3 length: 18 residues. CDR1 and CDR2 (germline): SGHNT, YYREEE (reference sequence). V dropped 4 bases and J dropped 3; count of bases not matched to a gene: 9. The CDR3 loop reads CASSPGTSGSGVYNEQFF. The CDR3 nucleotides read TGTGCCAGCAGCCCCGGGACTAGCGGGAGTGGTGTCTACAATGAGCAGTTCTTC.

This sequence joins TRBV4-2 and TRBJ1-1, with a possible D match to TRBD1 (5 bases). Germline CDR1 is LGHNA and CDR2 is YNFKEQ. This CDR3 region has 15 residues. V was clipped by 4 bases and J by 3 bases, with 15 bases between them. The CDR3 nucleotides read TGTGCCAGCAGCCTCCGGACACTTGGGGACACTGAAGCTTTCTTT. Translating it yields CASSLRTLGDTEAFF.

The chain employs TRBV5-1 and TRBJ2-7; 10 positions agree with TRBD2. The CDR3 consists of 15 residues. Germline-derived CDR1 and CDR2 are SGHRS and YFSETQ. The ends lost 4 bases at V and 4 bases at J; junction bases unmatched: 8. The CDR3 reads CASSPQASGSYEQYF. DNA for the CDR3: TGCGCCAGCAGCCCCCAAGCTAGCGGGAGTTACGAGCAGTACTTC.

V is TRBV28 and J is TRBJ2-2; TRBD2 matches 11 bases. CDR3 length equals 15 residues. Germline assignment: CDR1 MDHEN and CDR2 SYDVKM. Trimming cost V 6 bases and J 5 bases; bases outside gene matches: 5. The CDR3 nucleotides read TGTGCCAGCAGAACCGGGACTAGCGGAACCGGGGAGCTGTTTTTT. Translation gives CASRTGTSGTGELFF.

The chain employs TRBV6-8 and TRBJ2-7, with 9 nucleotides matching TRBD1. Germline loops: CDR1 MNHGY, CDR2 SAAAGT. V shed 2 bases and J 4 bases; nucleotides not matched to a gene: 24. CDR3 length: 21 amino acids. The CDR3 region is CASSYGGTGGEASGYSYEQYF. DNA for the CDR3: TGTGCCAGCAGTTACGGGGGCACAGGGGGCGAGGCTAGCGGTTACAGTTACGAGCAGTACTTC.

The rearrangement joins TRBV30 to TRBJ1-4; a weak D match, TRBD1 (6 bases). The germline V gene has CDR1 GTSNPN and CDR2 SVGIG (reference sequence). The CDR3 extends over 13 amino acids. The germline V and J ends were trimmed by 4 bases and 8 bases, with 14 bases remaining between them. In DNA, the CDR3 is TGTGCCTGGAAGGCGCAGGGGAAGGAAAAACTGTTTTTT. It yields the protein CAWKAQGKEKLFF. The variable domain in full, with the rest retrieved from reference TRBV30 and TRBJ1-4, is SQTIHQWPATLVQPVGSPLSLECTVEGTSNPNLYWYRQAAGRGLQLLFYSVGIGQISSEVPQNLSASRPQDRQFILSSKKLLLSDSGFYLCAWKAQGKEKLFFGSGTQLSVL.

This clone has only a few counts. V usage is TRBV18 and J usage is TRBJ1-3; the D gene is possibly TRBD1 (6 bases). V gave up 2 bases and J gave up 8 bases, with 13 bases separating them. CDR1 is KGHSH, CDR2 LQKENI, per germline. The CDR3 has 14 amino acids. In nucleotides, the CDR3 is TGTGCCAGCTCACCAAGTGGACAGTCGTACACCATATATTTT. The encoded protein is CASSPSGQSYTIYF. Full variable domain (rest looked up from reference TRBV18 and TRBJ1-3): NAGVMQNPRHLVRRRGQEARLRCSPMKGHSHVYWYRQLPEEGLKFMVYLQKENIIDESGMPKERFSAEFPKEGPSILRIQQVVRGDSAAYFCASSPSGQSYTIYFGEGSWLTVV.

As DNA, the CDR3 is TGTGCCAGCAGGCCCGGGACTAGCCCTAGCAATGAGCAGTTCTTC. It translates to CASRPGTSPSNEQFF. The chain joins TRBV4-2 to TRBJ2-1; TRBD2 aligns across 9 bases. Germline V CDR1 and CDR2: LGHNA, YNFKEQ. Trimming at V came to 6 bases and at J to 6 bases, leaving 9 bases not matched to a gene. The CDR3 sequence is 15 residues long.

The chain has TRBV20-1 and TRBJ1-6; D gene unclear. This CDR3 comprises 14 residues. Trimming pared 3 bases from V and 7 bases from J, leaving 13 bases between. The germline gives CDR1 DFQATT, CDR2 SNEGSKA (reference sequence). The CDR3 nucleotides are TGCAGTGCTAGTATCGTAGCGACGAATTCACCCCTCCACTTT. Protein: CSASIVATNSPLHF.

CDR3 coding DNA: TGTGCCAGTAGCCCCCTCGGCGGTCCGGCAGGGGATAATCAGCCCCAGCATTTT. This encodes CASSPLGGPAGDNQPQHF. The chain is built from TRBV19 and TRBJ1-5, with D possibly matching TRBD1 (6 bases). Trimming cost V 6 bases and J 4 bases, with 25 bases left between them. CDR3 length equals 18 residues. Germline V gene lookup returns CDR1 LNHDA and CDR2 SQIVND (reference sequence). The full variable domain, completed using reference TRBV19 and TRBJ1-5, is DGGITQSPKYLFRKEGQNVTLSCEQNLNHDAMYWYRQDPGQGLRLIYYSQIVNDFQKGDIAEGYSVSREKKESFPLTVTSAQKNPTAFYLCASSPLGGPAGDNQPQHFGDGTRLSIL.

The CDR3 region is CASSVDSGRSSYNEQFF. DNA of the CDR3: TGTGCCAGCAGCGTGGATAGCGGGAGGAGCTCCTACAATGAGCAGTTCTTC. V usage is TRBV9 and J usage is TRBJ2-1; 10 nucleotides line up with TRBD2. V lost 2 bases, J lost 0 bases, and 5 bases stayed unmatched. The CDR3 has 17 residues. CDR1 SGDLS and CDR2 YYNGEE come from the germline V gene.

The chain links TRBV3-1 (or the pseudogene TRBV3-2) to TRBJ2-5, with D hard to call. Per the germline V gene, CDR1 is LGHDT and CDR2 is YNNKEL (reference sequence). Trimming took 4 bases from V and 0 from J, leaving 9 bases between them. CDR3 length: 14 amino acids. The CDR3 region is CASSLRHNQETQYF. The CDR3, as DNA: TGTGCCAGCAGCCTCCGACACAACCAAGAGACCCAGTACTTC.

This clone has more than one count but fewer than ten. This chain joins TRBV3-1 (or the pseudogene TRBV3-2) and TRBJ2-1; no reliable D call. Trimming removed 6 bases from V and 0 bases from J, with 18 bases in between. This CDR3 has 17 amino acids. The germline V gene encodes CDR1 LGHDT and CDR2 YNNKEL (reference sequence). Written as DNA, the CDR3 is TGTGCCAGCAGGAGGAGCAAAGGAGCGAGCTCCTACAATGAGCAGTTCTTC. Encoded protein: CASRRSKGASSYNEQFF.

The chain has TRBV5-1 and TRBJ2-1; 14 positions agree with TRBD2. CDR1 is SGHRS, CDR2 YFSETQ, per germline. The trim removed 4 bases at V and 3 bases at J, leaving 6 bases unmatched. This CDR3 spans 17 amino acids. The CDR3 nucleotides read TGCGCCAGCAGCCCCATCGGGACTAGCGGGAGCTACAATGAGCAGTTCTTC. This translates into CASSPIGTSGSYNEQFF.

In its sample, this clone was seen once. The rearrangement links TRBV7-2 to TRBJ2-1, with a possible D match to TRBD2 (6 bases). Germline lookup yields CDR1 SGHTA and CDR2 FQGNSA. The V and J ends lost 3 bases and 10 bases respectively, with 10 bases between them. The CDR3 consists of 12 residues. The CDR3 region is CASSFAGYEQFF. The CDR3 DNA is TGTGCCAGCAGCTTTGCGGGGTACGAGCAGTTCTTC.